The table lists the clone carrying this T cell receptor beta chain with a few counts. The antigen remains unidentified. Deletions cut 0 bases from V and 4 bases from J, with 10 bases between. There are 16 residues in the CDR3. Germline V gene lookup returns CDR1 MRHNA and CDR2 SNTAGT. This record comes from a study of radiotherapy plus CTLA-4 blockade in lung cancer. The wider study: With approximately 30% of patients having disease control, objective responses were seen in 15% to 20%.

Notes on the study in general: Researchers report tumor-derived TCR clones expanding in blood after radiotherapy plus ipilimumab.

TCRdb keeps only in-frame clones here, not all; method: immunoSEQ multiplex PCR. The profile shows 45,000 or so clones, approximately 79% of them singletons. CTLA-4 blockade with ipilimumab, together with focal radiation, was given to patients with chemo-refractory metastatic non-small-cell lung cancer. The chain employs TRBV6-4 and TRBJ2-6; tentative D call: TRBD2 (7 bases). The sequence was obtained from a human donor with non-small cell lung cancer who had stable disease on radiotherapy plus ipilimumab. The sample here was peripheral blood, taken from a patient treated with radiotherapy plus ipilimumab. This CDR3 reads CASSDSGGTGANVLTF. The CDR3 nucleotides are TGTGCCAGCAGTGACTCGGGGGGGACAGGGGCCAACGTCCTGACTTTC.